One and the same sample provided the 27 T cell receptor beta chains below, sequenced in a study of shared clonotypes between healthy human individuals. Using immunoSEQ multiplex PCR, the repertoire was profiled, and TCRdb retains in-frame clones only, with some absent. The repertoire holds about half a million clones, with over 70% as singletons. Sequenced input: PBMCs. These receptors were taken from a woman aged 40-49 years in good health. Some clones in this sample may be carry-over from other donors' samples.

To note about this clone: This clone may be a read error of a much larger clone one base away. This chain joins TRBV28 and TRBJ2-3, with a possible D match to TRBD1 (6 bases). Trimming stripped 10 bases from V and 0 bases from J, with 17 bases between. The CDR3 extends over 15 amino acids. The germline V gene has CDR1 MDHEN and CDR2 SYDVKM. CDR3: CANSRGITSTDTQYF. DNA for the CDR3: TGTGCCAATTCAAGGGGGATTACTAGCACAGATACGCAGTATTTT.

This clone was found once. This chain joins TRBV2 and TRBJ2-7, with unresolved D. Germline CDR1 SNHLY, CDR2 FYNNEI. This CDR3 region has 13 residues. Trimming pared 6 bases from V and 6 bases from J, leaving 15 bases between. CDR3 coding DNA: TGTGCCAGCAGCGAGATGGGGATGGGCGAGCAGTACTTC. Residues: CASSEMGMGEQYF.

This clone was detected a few times. The chain couples TRBV18 to TRBJ2-3, with a possible D match to TRBD1 (5 bases). V was cut by 4 bases and J by 3 bases, with 11 bases left in between. Germline CDR1 is KGHSH and CDR2 is LQKENI. This CDR3 is 14 amino acids long. CDR3 nucleotide sequence: TGTGCCAGCTCACTAGGGGCCCGGACAGATACGCAGTATTTT. Encoded protein: CASSLGARTDTQYF.

CDR3 coding DNA: TGCGCCAGCAGATCGGGAGGGGGCTCAAACCGCTATGGCTACACCTTC. Protein product: CASRSGGGSNRYGYTF. The rearrangement joins TRBV5-1 to TRBJ1-2; 7 bases agree with TRBD1. The germline V gene encodes CDR1 SGHRS and CDR2 YFSETQ. Trimming took 5 bases from V and 4 from J; bases not matched to a gene: 14. The CDR3 has 16 residues.

Here the CDR3 reads CSARAVEAFF. In nucleotides, the CDR3 is TGCAGTGCTAGGGCCGTTGAAGCTTTCTTT. V and J are TRBV20-1 and TRBJ1-1; D is uncertain. The V and J ends lost 3 bases and 7 bases respectively, with 6 bases between them. Germline V gene sequence: CDR1 DFQATT, CDR2 SNEGSKA (reference sequence). The CDR3 consists of 10 residues.

In its sample, this clone was seen once. The chain links TRBV28 to TRBJ1-2; D gene unclear. The CDR3 totals 14 residues. Germline CDR1 and CDR2: MDHEN and SYDVKM. V lost 5 bases and J 8 bases, leaving 18 bases between the germline ends. The CDR3 loop is CASSPPHSLPGYTF. The CDR3 DNA sequence: TGTGCCAGCAGTCCCCCCCACAGTTTACCCGGCTACACCTTC.

A single count supports this clone. This chain joins TRBV15 and TRBJ1-1, with no clear D. The germline V gene encodes CDR1 LNHNV and CDR2 YYDKDF (reference sequence). Trimming left V 3 bases short and J 0 bases short, with 5 bases between. This CDR3 comprises 13 residues. The DNA of the CDR3 is TGTGCCACCAGCAGTCACATGAACACTGAAGCTTTCTTT. Protein product: CATSSHMNTEAFF.

Worth noting for this clone: A far larger clone is just one base off, so this is likely a read error. Other DNA sequences within the sample encode an identical CDR3. The J gene is TRBJ1-1, the V gene TRBV7-8; 7 bases match TRBD1. Germline loops: CDR1 SGHVS, CDR2 FQNEAQ. This CDR3 comprises 16 residues. The CDR3 DNA sequence: TGTGCCAGTAGCTACTTCGGGACAGACCAGAACACTGAAGCTTTCTTT. Encoded protein: CASSYFGTDQNTEAFF.

J is TRBJ1-1 and V is TRBV28; 9 positions match TRBD1. The CDR3 is 15 residues long. Germline CDR1 reads MDHEN; CDR2 reads SYDVKM. Trimming at V came to 3 bases and at J to 2 bases, leaving 4 bases not matched to a gene. The CDR3: CASSFSGQGNTEAFF. The CDR3, as DNA: TGTGCCAGCAGTTTTTCGGGACAGGGTAACACTGAAGCTTTCTTT.

The chain carries TRBV2 and TRBJ2-7, with 9 bases aligning to TRBD2. V shed 6 bases, J shed 7 bases, and the junction held 7 bases outside the gene matches. This CDR3 is 13 amino acids long. CDR1 and CDR2 (germline): SNHLY, FYNNEI. DNA of the CDR3: TGTGCCAGCAGCGCAGCGGGAGGAGTTGAGCAGTACTTC. Its protein product is CASSAAGGVEQYF.

The chain links TRBV27 to TRBJ1-2; D call uncertain. V was trimmed by 6 bases and J by 7 bases, leaving 12 bases between them. CDR3 size: 12 residues. In germline, CDR1 is MNHEY, CDR2 SMNVEV (reference sequence). The CDR3 here is CASRGTFFGYTF. CDR3 nucleotide sequence: TGTGCCAGCAGGGGAACTTTCTTTGGCTACACCTTC.

The rearrangement joins TRBV7-6 to TRBJ2-1; 8 nucleotides match TRBD1. The CDR3 is 16 residues long. The V gene's germline CDR1 is SGHVS and CDR2 FNYEAQ. V gave up 5 bases and J gave up 0 bases; unmatched junction bases: 6. The CDR3 reads CASSPRTGSSYNEQFF. The CDR3 DNA sequence: TGTGCCAGCAGCCCCAGGACAGGGAGCTCCTACAATGAGCAGTTCTTC.

V and J are TRBV7-2 and TRBJ2-7; 8 nucleotides match TRBD1. V trimming: 5 bases; J trimming: 2 bases; junction bases outside the gene matches: 8. The germline gives CDR1 SGHTA, CDR2 FQGNSA. CDR3 size: 15 residues. CDR3 amino acids: CASSLRQGRTYEQYF. The CDR3 DNA reads as TGTGCCAGCAGCCTAAGACAGGGGCGTACCTACGAGCAGTACTTC.

As concerns this clone: With only one base between it and a far larger clone, this is likely a read error. The genes are TRBV30 and TRBJ2-1; 15 bases are a match to TRBD2. This CDR3 region has 14 residues. CDR1 and CDR2 (germline): GTSNPN, SVGIG (reference sequence). Written as DNA, the CDR3 is TGTGCCTGGGGACTAGCGGGAGGGTTTTATGAGCGGTTCTTC. This codes for CAWGLAGGFYERFF. The whole variable domain, filled in from reference TRBV30 and TRBJ2-1, reads SQTIHQWPATLVQPVGSPLSLECTVEGTSNPNLYWYRQAAGRGLQLLFYSVGIGQISSEVPQNLSASRPQDRQFILSSKKLLLSDSGFYLCAWGLAGGFYERFFGPGTRLTVL.

The chain joins TRBV5-6 to TRBJ2-7; D call uncertain. This CDR3 contains 13 residues. Germline CDR1 SGHDT, CDR2 YYEEEE. V was shortened by 3 bases and J by 3 bases, with 10 bases between the two germline ends. CDR3 nucleotides: TGTGCCAGCAGCTCCAGACGGATCTACGAGCAGTACTTC. Encoded protein: CASSSRRIYEQYF.

Comment on this clone: A far larger clone is a single base away, which makes a read error likely. The chain recombines TRBV18 with TRBJ1-1, with no clear D. The CDR3 consists of 13 residues. Germline CDR1 KGHSH, CDR2 LQKENI. The CDR3 here is CASSTQDDTGAFF. DNA of the CDR3: TGTGCCAGCTCCACCCAGGATGACACTGGAGCTTTCTTT.

Remarks on this clone: With only one base between it and a far larger clone, this is likely a read error. The chain carries TRBV10-3 and TRBJ2-5; possible D gene TRBD1, 5 bases. Germline V CDR1 and CDR2: ENHRY, SYGVKD. The CDR3 is 13 residues long. The CDR3 loop reads CDISARAQETQYF. The CDR3 nucleotides are TGTGACATCAGTGCCAGGGCCCAAGAGACCCAGTACTTC.

CDR3 amino acids: CASSQEGDQPQHF. The DNA of the CDR3 is TGTGCCAGCAGCCAAGAAGGGGATCAGCCCCAGCATTTT. The gene calls are TRBV4-2 and TRBJ1-5; tentative D call: TRBD1 (5 bases). The CDR3 runs 13 residues. Trimming cost V 0 bases and J 5 bases, with 5 bases left between them. The germline V gene encodes CDR1 LGHNA and CDR2 YNFKEQ.

This chain uses TRBV21-1 with TRBJ2-5. TRBV21-1 is a pseudogene. The CDR3 runs to 21 residues. CDR3 coding DNA: TGTGCCAGCAGCCACACCTCAGGTGCGTCTAAGGGATGGGAATACCAAGAGACCCAGTACTTC. Translation gives CASSHTSGASKGWEYQETQYF.

The chain has TRBV30 and TRBJ1-3; D gene unclear. CDR3 length: 14 residues. V shed 0 bases and J shed 1 base, with 7 bases lying between them. Germline CDR1 and CDR2: GTSNPN and SVGIG (reference sequence). The CDR3 nucleotides read TGTGCCTGGAGTGTTCTGCTATCTGGAAACACCATATATTTT. It codes for CAWSVLLSGNTIYF.

As to this clone: This likely reflects a read error, since a far larger clone is one base away. The chain uses TRBV30 and TRBJ1-6; 7 bases match TRBD1. V was pared by 5 bases and J by 6 bases, with 7 bases of the junction left unmatched. Germline V gives CDR1 GTSNPN, CDR2 SVGIG (reference sequence). The CDR3 runs to 14 residues. DNA for the CDR3: TGTGCCTGGGGTACCGGGACAGTTAATTCACCCCTCCACTTT. This sequence encodes CAWGTGTVNSPLHF.

Comment on this clone: This likely traces to a read error, being one base from a far larger clone. The sample contains more than one DNA sequence encoding this CDR3. The J gene is TRBJ2-7, the V gene TRBV9; D perhaps matches TRBD1 (6 bases). V lost 2 bases, J lost 0 bases, and 9 bases lay in between. The CDR3 totals 14 residues. The germline gives CDR1 SGDLS, CDR2 YYNGEE. The CDR3 coding sequence is TGTGCCAGCAGCGTTACAGGGAGCTCCTACGAGCAGTACTTC. The encoded protein is CASSVTGSSYEQYF.

The chain carries TRBV9 and TRBJ2-7; no clear D. Trimming took off 0 bases at V and 0 bases at J, with 7 bases between the two ends. The V gene's germline CDR1 is SGDLS and CDR2 YYNGEE. This CDR3 has 14 amino acids. The CDR3, as DNA: TGTGCCAGCAGCGTAGACCTGGGCTCCTACGAGCAGTACTTC. Translated: CASSVDLGSYEQYF. Together with reference TRBV9 and TRBJ2-7, the CDR3 gives the full variable domain: DSGVTQTPKHLITATGQRVTLRCSPRSGDLSVYWYQQSLDQGLQFLIQYYNGEERAKGNILERFSAQQFPDLHSELNLSSLELGDSALYFCASSVDLGSYEQYFGPGTRLTVT.

Turning to this clone: A far larger clone is one nucleotide away, so this likely arose from a read error. This CDR3 is also generated by other DNA sequences in the sample. This rearrangement joins TRBV6-6 to TRBJ2-7; maybe TRBD1 (6 bases). The CDR3 totals 15 residues. The germline V gene encodes CDR1 MNHNY and CDR2 SVGAGI (reference sequence). Trimming removed 5 bases from V and 6 bases from J, with 20 bases in between. The CDR3 region is CASSQGRERVGEQYF. The CDR3 nucleotides are TGTGCCAGCAGTCAGGGGCGCGAACGGGTGGGCGAGCAGTACTTC.

The rearrangement uses TRBV5-1 and TRBJ1-2; D perhaps matches TRBD1 (5 bases). This CDR3 comprises 14 residues. The germline V gene encodes CDR1 SGHRS and CDR2 YFSETQ. The ends were cut back, 4 bases at V and 4 bases at J, with 14 bases in the middle. The CDR3 nucleotides read TGCGCCAGCAGCCCCCAGGGCAGTGTCTATGGCTACACCTTC. Translating gives CASSPQGSVYGYTF.

The rearrangement links TRBV30 to TRBJ2-7; the D gene is possibly TRBD1 (6 bases). Germline CDR1 reads GTSNPN; CDR2 reads SVGIG (reference sequence). The CDR3 loop spans 18 amino acids. V was clipped by 2 bases and J by 2 bases, with 25 bases between them. The CDR3, as DNA: TGTGCCTGGAGTTCCCCCTACTACCGTGGGGGCGACCCCTACGAGCAGTACTTC. It translates to CAWSSPYYRGGDPYEQYF.

The chain has TRBV7-3 and TRBJ2-1; 9 positions match TRBD2. Germline V gene lookup returns CDR1 SGHTA and CDR2 FQGTGA. Trimming at V came to 1 base and at J to 7 bases, leaving 8 bases not matched to a gene. The CDR3 is 16 amino acids. CDR3 amino acids: CASSLSLAGYGNEQFF. The DNA for the CDR3 is TGTGCCAGCAGCTTAAGCCTAGCGGGATATGGGAATGAGCAGTTCTTC.